This section outlines one T cell receptor (beta chain) sequence together with its context. Its specificity is unknown. This CDR3 has 15 amino acids. Germline-derived CDR1 and CDR2 are SGHTS and YDEGEE. V lost 4 bases, J lost 7 bases, and 18 bases lay in between. This specimen comes from a study of T cell responses to AZD1222 COVID-19 vaccine. Broader study findings: There were mostly white British donors and more females than males, and clonal diversity was possibly underestimated. Only 5 or 6 AZD1222 recipients were seropositive at baseline.

Profiling relied on immunoSEQ multiplex PCR, and the TCRdb table lists in-frame clones only, not all of them. The data show approximately 100,000 clones, with roughly 90% seen just once and approximately 1.1% held by the top ten. The rearrangement links TRBV5-8 to TRBJ1-5; a possible D gene is TRBD1 (5 bases). The sequence came from an adult in good health. The material sequenced was peripheral blood, taken on day 0 of AZD1222 vaccination. Written as DNA, the CDR3 is TGTGCCAGCAGCCAGGACACTACCTTGGGGCAGCCCCAGCATTTT. As protein: CASSQDTTLGQPQHF.